This record covers a single T cell receptor (beta chain). Its specificity is not known. The sample comes from a study of post-analysis software for immune sequencing data. Study context: Disease trajectories encompassed relapsing-remitting, secondary progressive and progressive-relapsing multiple sclerosis.

Study outcomes and limitations: Five or six TRBV segments were more frequent in patients than controls; TRBV5-6, TRBV5-1 and TRBV20-1 belonged to this group.

Germline CDR1 reads SGHTA; CDR2 reads FQGTGA. The CDR3 loop spans 11 amino acids. Trimming removed 3 bases from V and 15 bases from J, with 12 bases in between. Carried by the TCR beta cDNA libraries were unique molecular identifiers. TCRdb processed the PCR reads anew with MiXCR; each CDR3 protein has one entry. The data show roughly 600,000 distinct CDR3 sequences, 44% seen once. The chain joins TRBV7-3 to TRBJ2-1; tentatively, D is TRBD2 (5 bases). Source material: blood. The clonotype comes from a girl under 18 with multiple sclerosis. CDR3 sequence (DNA): TGTGCCAGCAGCTTTTCTAGCCTCCCGTTCTTC. Protein sequence: CASSFSSLPFF.